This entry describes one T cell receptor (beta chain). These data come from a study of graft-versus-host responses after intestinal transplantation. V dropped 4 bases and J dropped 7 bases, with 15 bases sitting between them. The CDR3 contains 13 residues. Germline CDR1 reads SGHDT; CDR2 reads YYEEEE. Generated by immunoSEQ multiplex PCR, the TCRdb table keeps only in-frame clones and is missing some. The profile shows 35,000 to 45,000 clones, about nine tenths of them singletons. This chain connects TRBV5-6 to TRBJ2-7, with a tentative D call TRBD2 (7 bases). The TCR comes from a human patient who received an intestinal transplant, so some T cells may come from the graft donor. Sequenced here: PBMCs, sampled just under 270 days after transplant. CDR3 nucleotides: TGTGCCAGCAGCCCTAGGGGGGGTGGAGAGCAGTACTTC. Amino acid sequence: CASSPRGGGEQYF.